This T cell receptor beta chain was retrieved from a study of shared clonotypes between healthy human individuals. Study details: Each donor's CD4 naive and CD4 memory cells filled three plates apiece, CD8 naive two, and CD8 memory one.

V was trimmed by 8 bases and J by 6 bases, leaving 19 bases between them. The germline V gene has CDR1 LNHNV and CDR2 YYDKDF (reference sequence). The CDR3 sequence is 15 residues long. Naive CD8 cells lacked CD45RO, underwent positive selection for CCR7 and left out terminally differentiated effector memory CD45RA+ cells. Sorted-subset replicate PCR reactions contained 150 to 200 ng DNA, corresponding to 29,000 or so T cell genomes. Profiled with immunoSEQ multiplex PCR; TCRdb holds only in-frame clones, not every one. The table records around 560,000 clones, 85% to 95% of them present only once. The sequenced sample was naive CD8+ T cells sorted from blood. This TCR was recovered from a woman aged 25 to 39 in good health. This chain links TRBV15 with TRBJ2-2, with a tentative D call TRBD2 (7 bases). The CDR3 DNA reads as TGTGCCACCGCAAGGGGAGGGGGGCAATCCGGGGAGCTGTTTTTT. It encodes CATARGGGQSGELFF.